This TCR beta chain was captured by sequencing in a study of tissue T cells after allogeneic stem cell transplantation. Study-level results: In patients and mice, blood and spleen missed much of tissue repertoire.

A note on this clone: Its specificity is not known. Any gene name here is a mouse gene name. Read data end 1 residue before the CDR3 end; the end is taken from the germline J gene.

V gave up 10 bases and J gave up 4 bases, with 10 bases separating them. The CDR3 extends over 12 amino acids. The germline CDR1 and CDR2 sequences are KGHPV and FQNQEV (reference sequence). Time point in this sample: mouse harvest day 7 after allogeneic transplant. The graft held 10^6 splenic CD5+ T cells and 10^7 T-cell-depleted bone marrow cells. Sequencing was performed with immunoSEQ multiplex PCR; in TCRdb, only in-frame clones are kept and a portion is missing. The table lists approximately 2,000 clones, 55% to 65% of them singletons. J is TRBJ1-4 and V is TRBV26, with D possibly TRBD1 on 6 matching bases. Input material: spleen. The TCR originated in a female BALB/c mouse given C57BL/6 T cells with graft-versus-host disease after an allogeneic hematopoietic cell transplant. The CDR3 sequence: CATGTLNERLFF. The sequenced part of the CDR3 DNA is TGTGCCACCGGGACACTCAACGAAAGATTATTT.